These 32 T cell receptor beta chains originate from one sample sequenced in a study of T cell changes during pregnancy in multiple sclerosis. Libraries were prepared by immunoSEQ multiplex PCR; TCRdb keeps only in-frame clonotypes and omits some of them. The sample includes roughly 48,000 clones, approximately 95% of them seen just once. Material: CD8+ T cells from peripheral blood mononuclear cells, obtained in the first trimester of pregnancy. The receptors shown here come from a female donor with multiple sclerosis, enrolled in a pregnancy study.

The CDR3 DNA reads as TGTGCCAGCTCACCCATGACCGGGGATCGGGAAGCTTTCTTT. Protein sequence: CASSPMTGDREAFF. The genes are TRBV18 and TRBJ1-1; no firm D call. The V gene lost 3 bases and the J gene lost 8 bases, with 16 bases spanning the gap. Germline CDR1 reads KGHSH; CDR2 reads LQKENI. The CDR3 totals 14 residues. Combining the CDR3 with reference TRBV18 and TRBJ1-1 gives the whole variable domain NAGVMQNPRHLVRRRGQEARLRCSPMKGHSHVYWYRQLPEEGLKFMVYLQKENIIDESGMPKERFSAEFPKEGPSILRIQQVVRGDSAAYFCASSPMTGDREAFFGQGTRLTVV.

Here the CDR3 DNA reads TGTGCCAGTAGTGAGGACACCTACTCCTACAATGAGCAGTTCTTC. Translation: CASSEDTYSYNEQFF. This chain uses TRBV19 with TRBJ2-1; a weak D match, TRBD1 (5 bases). The length of the CDR3 is 15 residues. Deletions cut 5 bases from V and 0 bases from J, with 11 bases between. CDR1 and CDR2 (germline): LNHDA, SQIVND (reference sequence).

This chain joins TRBV4-1 and TRBJ2-7; no clear D. V lost 0 bases and J 3 bases, leaving 9 bases between the germline ends. Germline V CDR1 and CDR2: MGHRA, YSYEKL. There are 14 residues in the CDR3. CDR3 bases: TGCGCCAGCAGCCAAGATAAGAGTGGCTACGAGCAGTACTTC. Protein: CASSQDKSGYEQYF.

This rearrangement joins TRBV5-1 to TRBJ2-1; TRBD2 matches at 7 bases. The CDR3 extends over 15 amino acids. J gave up 6 bases and V 0 bases, and 6 bases lay outside the gene matches. Germline-derived CDR1 and CDR2 are SGHRS and YFSETQ. CDR3 protein: CASSLVGGRLNEQFF. For the CDR3, the DNA is TGCGCCAGCAGCTTGGTGGGAGGGCGACTCAATGAGCAGTTCTTC.

The V call is TRBV4-1, the J call TRBJ1-2; the D is unclear. The CDR3 covers 17 residues. Trimming took 3 bases from V and 4 from J, leaving 21 bases between them. CDR1 MGHRA and CDR2 YSYEKL come from the germline V gene. CDR3 sequence: CASSQEGFGVGVYGYTF. The CDR3 DNA reads TGCGCCAGCAGCCAGGAGGGTTTCGGGGTAGGTGTCTATGGCTACACCTTC.

The sample holds a few counts of this clone. The rearrangement uses TRBV30 and TRBJ1-5; the match to TRBD1 covers 12 bases. Trimming at V came to 1 base and at J to 6 bases, leaving 4 bases not matched to a gene. The CDR3 runs to 15 residues. Germline V gives CDR1 GTSNPN, CDR2 SVGIG (reference sequence). The CDR3 DNA follows: TGTGCCTGGAGTGATGGGACAGGGGGCGGTCAGCCCCAGCATTTT. Its protein product is CAWSDGTGGGQPQHF.

The chain has TRBV7-9 and TRBJ1-5, with 9 nucleotides matching TRBD1. CDR3 size: 17 residues. Germline-derived CDR1 and CDR2 are SEHNR and FQNEAQ (reference sequence). The V segment lost 5 bases and the J segment 7 bases; nucleotides outside the gene matches: 15. For the CDR3, the DNA is TGTGCCAGCAGCATGTTCGCCCCCGGGACAGGGTACCAGCCCCAGCATTTT. It yields the protein CASSMFAPGTGYQPQHF.

This chain uses TRBV7-6 with TRBJ2-7; TRBD2 matches 8 bases. The CDR3 consists of 16 residues. CDR1 is SGHVS, CDR2 FNYEAQ, per germline. The V segment lost 3 bases and the J segment 4 bases; nucleotides outside the gene matches: 11. The DNA for the CDR3 is TGTGCCAGCAGCTTGGGCCGGGGGGGGCCAGGATACGAGCAGTACTTC. This gives the protein CASSLGRGGPGYEQYF.

The V gene is TRBV5-1, the J gene TRBJ1-1, with 7 bases lining up with TRBD1. The V gene end was trimmed by 4 bases and the J gene end by 4 bases; junction bases not matched to a gene: 7. The CDR3 loop spans 14 amino acids. CDR1 SGHRS and CDR2 YFSETQ come from the germline V gene. CDR3 region: CASSRDRVGTEAFF. The CDR3 coding sequence is TGCGCCAGCAGCAGAGACAGGGTAGGCACTGAAGCTTTCTTT.

V gene TRBV7-8 combines with J gene TRBJ2-7, with D possibly matching TRBD1 (6 bases). Trimming cost V 3 bases and J 2 bases, with 14 bases left between them. The CDR3 runs 15 residues. Germline V gene lookup returns CDR1 SGHVS and CDR2 FQNEAQ. The CDR3 nucleotides are TGTGCCAGCAGCTTCGGGACATATCAGGCCTACGAGCAGTACTTC. It specifies CASSFGTYQAYEQYF.

The V gene is TRBV9, the J gene TRBJ1-4; 10 bases match TRBD1. Germline CDR1 and CDR2: SGDLS and YYNGEE. J gave up 7 bases and V 0 bases, and 0 bases lay outside the gene matches. The length of the CDR3 is 14 residues. In DNA, the CDR3 is TGTGCCAGCAGCGTAGGGGACAGGGGTGAAAAACTGTTTTTT. Amino acid sequence: CASSVGDRGEKLFF.

The chain recombines TRBV27 with TRBJ1-2, with 7 nucleotides matching TRBD1. Germline V gene lookup returns CDR1 MNHEY and CDR2 SMNVEV (reference sequence). The CDR3 loop spans 13 amino acids. The J segment lost 10 bases and the V segment lost 5 bases, leaving 10 bases of the junction unmatched. CDR3 bases: TGTGCCAGCAGTCCCCGACAGGGTAGGGACTACACCTTC. Amino acid sequence: CASSPRQGRDYTF.

V and J are TRBV9 and TRBJ2-7; 7 bases map to TRBD2. Trimming removed 0 bases from V and 2 bases from J; junction bases left unmatched: 2. The CDR3 length is 14 residues. The germline V gene has CDR1 SGDLS and CDR2 YYNGEE. The CDR3 loop reads CASSVGTRPYEQYF. The CDR3 region has the DNA TGTGCCAGCAGCGTAGGGACTAGGCCCTACGAGCAGTACTTC.

The gene calls are TRBV10-3 and TRBJ2-1, with D tentatively TRBD2 (6 bases). CDR3 length: 15 amino acids. CDR1 is ENHRY, CDR2 SYGVKD, per germline. V lost 10 bases, J lost 0 bases, and 16 bases lay in between. CDR3 sequence reads: CATGGRDPSYNEQFF. The CDR3 coding sequence is TGTGCCACCGGTGGGCGGGATCCCTCCTACAATGAGCAGTTCTTC.

V gene TRBV7-8 combines with J gene TRBJ2-1; TRBD2 aligns across 8 bases. J was trimmed by 3 bases and V by 10 bases; bases with no gene match: 11. This CDR3 has 15 amino acids. Germline V gives CDR1 SGHVS, CDR2 FQNEAQ. The chain's CDR3 is CATSRDSGIYNEQFF. The DNA for the CDR3 is TGTGCCACCTCCCGGGATAGCGGGATCTACAATGAGCAGTTCTTC.

This sequence joins TRBV10-3 and TRBJ1-2; weak D call: TRBD1 (6 bases). CDR3 size: 15 residues. Germline assignment: CDR1 ENHRY and CDR2 SYGVKD. Trimming took 8 bases from V and 4 from J, leaving 20 bases between them. The CDR3, as DNA: TGTGCCATCTCGGGCAGGGGAATCTCAGCCTATGGCTACACCTTC. Protein product: CAISGRGISAYGYTF.

This sequence joins TRBV5-4 and TRBJ2-7; no clear D gene. Germline-derived CDR1 and CDR2 are SGHNT and YYREEE (reference sequence). The CDR3 is 14 residues long. V dropped 0 bases and J dropped 3 bases, with 10 bases sitting between them. CDR3 loop: CASSLGQKYYEQYF. DNA of the CDR3: TGTGCCAGCAGCTTGGGACAAAAGTACTACGAGCAGTACTTC.

The chain links TRBV7-2 to TRBJ2-7; D may be TRBD1 (6 bases). The CDR3 contains 15 residues. The ends were cut back, 2 bases at V and 2 bases at J, with 13 bases in the middle. Germline loops: CDR1 SGHTA, CDR2 FQGNSA. Here the CDR3 reads CASSLNPQGPYEQYF. CDR3 nucleotide sequence: TGTGCCAGCAGCTTAAATCCCCAGGGGCCCTACGAGCAGTACTTC.

The chain recombines TRBV7-9 with TRBJ2-7, with no clear D. Trimming shortened V by 8 bases and J by 5 bases, and 16 bases separated the two germline ends. This CDR3 comprises 13 residues. Germline values: CDR1 SEHNR, CDR2 FQNEAQ (reference sequence). CDR3 sequence reads: CASSLSPSNEQYF. The CDR3, as DNA: TGTGCCAGCTCTCTCTCCCCTTCTAACGAGCAGTACTTC.

This clone was picked up a small number of times. The sample carries other DNA sequences with the same CDR3. The V and J genes are TRBV27 and TRBJ2-1, with D unresolved. Trimming took 6 bases from V and 3 from J, leaving 3 bases between them. The CDR3 extends over 11 amino acids. The germline gives CDR1 MNHEY, CDR2 SMNVEV (reference sequence). CDR3 nucleotides: TGTGCCAGCAGCCACTACAATGAGCAGTTCTTC. This sequence encodes CASSHYNEQFF.

The chain is built from TRBV18 and TRBJ1-2, with 8 bases lining up with TRBD1. The length of the CDR3 is 15 residues. V lost 3 bases and J lost 4; bases outside the gene matches: 7. Germline values: CDR1 KGHSH, CDR2 LQKENI. This chain's CDR3 is CASSPLDRGGYGYTF. In DNA form, the CDR3 reads TGTGCCAGCTCACCCCTTGACAGGGGCGGCTATGGCTACACCTTC. Full variable domain (missing parts from reference TRBV18 and TRBJ1-2): NAGVMQNPRHLVRRRGQEARLRCSPMKGHSHVYWYRQLPEEGLKFMVYLQKENIIDESGMPKERFSAEFPKEGPSILRIQQVVRGDSAAYFCASSPLDRGGYGYTFGSGTRLTVV.

This clone occurred once. This chain joins TRBV10-2 and TRBJ2-1, with D unclear. The CDR3 spans 11 residues. Trimming pared 6 bases from V and 7 bases from J, leaving 7 bases between. CDR1 and CDR2 from the germline V gene are WSHSY and SAAADI. CDR3: CASSIANEQFF. The CDR3 DNA is TGCGCCAGCAGCATAGCTAATGAGCAGTTCTTC.

The sample holds one count of this clone. The V call is TRBV5-1, the J call TRBJ2-7, with TRBD1 matching over 7 bases. The CDR3 length is 13 residues. Unmatched junction bases numbered 2, after V lost 4 bases and J lost 1 base. The germline V gene encodes CDR1 SGHRS and CDR2 YFSETQ. CDR3 in DNA: TGCGCCAGCAGCCGGGGACAGTCCTACGAGCAGTACTTC. Protein sequence: CASSRGQSYEQYF.

This rearrangement joins TRBV7-9 to TRBJ1-2, with TRBD1 matching over 7 bases. The germline gives CDR1 SEHNR, CDR2 FQNEAQ (reference sequence). The CDR3 loop spans 15 amino acids. V trimming: 5 bases; J trimming: 8 bases; junction bases outside the gene matches: 14. The CDR3 loop is CASSVGDSNSMGYTF. CDR3 DNA sequence: TGTGCCAGCAGCGTTGGGGACAGCAACTCTATGGGCTACACCTTC.

The gene calls are TRBV7-9 and TRBJ2-2; a possible D gene is TRBD2 (5 bases). Germline CDR1 is SEHNR and CDR2 is FQNEAQ (reference sequence). Trimming removed 7 bases at V and 0 bases at J, with 12 bases between. CDR3 length equals 15 residues. The CDR3 region is CASTKDGANTGELFF. CDR3 DNA: TGTGCCAGCACCAAGGACGGGGCGAACACCGGGGAGCTGTTTTTT.

In its sample, this clone was seen once. The V and J genes are TRBV28 and TRBJ2-7; tentative D call: TRBD2 (6 bases). Trimming took off 6 bases at V and 1 base at J, with 19 bases between the two ends. CDR1 and CDR2 from the germline V gene are MDHEN and SYDVKM. The CDR3 has 16 residues. CDR3 sequence (DNA): TGTGCCAGCAGCTCCCAGTGGGAGCGGGCTTCCTACGAGCAGTACTTC. Translating it yields CASSSQWERASYEQYF. The full variable domain, rest sourced from reference TRBV28 and TRBJ2-7, is DVKVTQSSRYLVKRTGEKVFLECVQDMDHENMFWYRQDPGLGLRLIYFSYDVKMKEKGDIPEGYSVSREKKERFSLILESASTNQTSMYLCASSSQWERASYEQYFGPGTRLTVT.

V is TRBV4-2 and J is TRBJ2-7; 9 bases agree with TRBD1. The V and J ends lost 1 base and 5 bases, in that order; junction bases with no gene match: 6. The CDR3 length is 15 residues. Germline-derived CDR1 and CDR2 are LGHNA and YNFKEQ. The CDR3 DNA is TGTGCCAGCAGCCAAGGAACAGGGGGCGCGGACGAGCAGTACTTC. Translating it yields CASSQGTGGADEQYF.

CDR3 loop: CASSLGPNTEAFF. DNA for the CDR3: TGTGCCAGCAGCTTAGGCCCTAACACTGAAGCTTTCTTT. The chain combines TRBV13 with TRBJ1-1; D ambiguous. The CDR3 totals 13 residues. V gave up 0 bases and J gave up 2 bases, with 4 bases separating them. CDR1 and CDR2 (germline): PRHDT, FYEKMQ (reference sequence).

This clone was seen only once. The chain is built from TRBV13 and TRBJ2-3, with 9 bases matching TRBD2. The length of the CDR3 is 16 residues. The J segment lost 1 base and the V segment lost 2 bases, leaving 4 bases of the junction unmatched. Germline V gives CDR1 PRHDT, CDR2 FYEKMQ (reference sequence). The CDR3 DNA sequence: TGTGCCAGCAGCTTAACCTCTAGCGGGGGCACAGATACGCAGTATTTT. This codes for CASSLTSSGGTDTQYF.

The V and J genes are TRBV27 and TRBJ2-2; possibly TRBD2 for D (5 bases). This CDR3 region has 15 residues. V lost 5 bases and J lost 3, with 13 bases in between. The V gene's germline CDR1 is MNHEY and CDR2 SMNVEV (reference sequence). The CDR3 loop reads CASSIGRIHTGELFF. DNA for the CDR3: TGTGCCAGCAGTATAGGGAGAATACACACCGGGGAGCTGTTTTTT.

V gene TRBV19 combines with J gene TRBJ2-3; 14 bases line up with TRBD2. V was pared by 5 bases and J by 2 bases, with 3 bases of the junction left unmatched. The length of the CDR3 is 16 residues. From germline, CDR1 is LNHDA and CDR2 SQIVND (reference sequence). CDR3 coding DNA: TGTGCCAGTAGTCCGGGACTAGCGGGAGCCACAGATACGCAGTATTTT. It encodes CASSPGLAGATDTQYF.

In DNA form, the CDR3 reads TGTGCCAGCAGCACTGACGACAGGTTAAACACTGAAGCTTTCTTT. Encoded protein: CASSTDDRLNTEAFF. The J gene is TRBJ1-1, the V gene TRBV7-8; a possible D gene is TRBD1 (6 bases). Germline CDR1 reads SGHVS; CDR2 reads FQNEAQ. Trimming took 5 bases from V and 2 from J, leaving 15 bases between them. The CDR3 length is 15 residues.